This T cell receptor (beta chain) was found in a study of blood T cell repertoires in COVID-19. Study summary: Sources were T cells, B-cell-depleted T cells, or PBMCs; the material itself was cDNA or gDNA.

Authors' analysis steps: Estimation of nucleated cell counts relied on the amplification of reference gene primers. Clones were sequenced by immunoSEQ multiplex PCR, and TCRdb holds only the in-frame ones, with some missing. That table furnishes V, J and clone size, whereas the DNA furnished D and trimming. The sample yields 150,000 to 200,000 clones, approximately 86% seen once. The source is a woman at least 80 years old with acute or convalescent COVID-19. Input material: peripheral blood.

The CDR3 DNA is TGTGCCAGTAGTATTACGCCCGTTAGGCCAGGGGAGCAGTTCTTC. Its translation: CASSITPVRPGEQFF. The V gene is TRBV19, the J gene TRBJ2-1; D might be TRBD1 (5 bases). The CDR3 extends over 15 amino acids. The V gene's germline CDR1 is LNHDA and CDR2 SQIVND (reference sequence). The V gene lost 3 bases and the J gene lost 10 bases, with 19 bases spanning the gap.